The 21 T cell receptor beta chains below come from one sample, sequenced in a study of technical replicates of blood from a handful of donors. Sequencing was performed with immunoSEQ multiplex PCR; in TCRdb, only in-frame clones are kept and a portion is missing. The data show 56,000 or so clones, 93% seen once. The sample consisted of PBMCs. The receptors derive from a human donor in good health. Some clones in this sample may be carry-over from other donors' samples.

This chain links TRBV4-1 with TRBJ2-1; tentative D call: TRBD1 (6 bases). This CDR3 contains 15 residues. The germline gives CDR1 MGHRA, CDR2 YSYEKL. V shed 2 bases and J shed 2 bases, with 10 bases lying between them. CDR3 bases: TGCGCCAGCAGCCAATATCAGGGGACCTACAATGAGCAGTTCTTC. Encoded protein: CASSQYQGTYNEQFF.

V usage is TRBV5-6 and J usage is TRBJ2-5; D call uncertain. V was pared by 0 bases and J by 5 bases, with 8 bases between. The length of the CDR3 is 13 residues. CDR1 is SGHDT, CDR2 YYEEEE, per germline. The CDR3: CASSLVPGETQYF. The CDR3 DNA reads as TGTGCCAGCAGCTTGGTTCCCGGGGAGACCCAGTACTTC.

The table lists this clone with many counts. This CDR3 is CAIRGQGNTEAFF. Here the CDR3 DNA reads TGTGCCATCAGAGGACAGGGGAACACTGAAGCTTTCTTT. The chain joins TRBV10-3 to TRBJ1-1; 8 bases are shared with TRBD1. The CDR3 runs to 13 residues. J lost 1 base, V lost 6 bases, and 1 base had no gene match. Germline V gene lookup returns CDR1 ENHRY and CDR2 SYGVKD.

This clone appeared a single time. The CDR3, as DNA: TGTGCCAGCAGCCCGGGACAGGGCCCCGAGCAGTACTTC. It specifies CASSPGQGPEQYF. The chain is built from TRBV7-3 and TRBJ2-7; the match to TRBD1 covers 9 bases. The CDR3 runs to 13 residues. Germline lookup yields CDR1 SGHTA and CDR2 FQGTGA. After removal of 5 bases from V and 6 bases from J, the junction contained 5 bases not matched to a gene.

This chain connects TRBV7-9 to TRBJ2-7, with D possibly matching TRBD1 (6 bases). Trimming took 5 bases from V and 6 from J, leaving 14 bases between them. This CDR3 comprises 13 residues. Germline V gene lookup returns CDR1 SEHNR and CDR2 FQNEAQ (reference sequence). The CDR3 DNA reads as TGTGCCAGCAGCCCCCCAGGGGCTGGCGAGCAGTACTTC. Translation: CASSPPGAGEQYF.

The chain employs TRBV15 and TRBJ2-5; D is perhaps TRBD1 (5 bases). V gave up 0 bases and J gave up 4 bases, with 9 bases separating them. Germline CDR1 reads LNHNV; CDR2 reads YYDKDF (reference sequence). This CDR3 is built from 14 residues. CDR3 nucleotide sequence: TGTGCCACCAGCAGAGATGGGGCAGGAGAGACCCAGTACTTC. Translated, it gives CATSRDGAGETQYF.

J is TRBJ1-6 and V is TRBV4-1; no firm D call. This CDR3 is built from 17 residues. Trimming took 0 bases from V and 0 from J, leaving 9 bases between them. CDR1 is MGHRA, CDR2 YSYEKL, per germline. In nucleotides, the CDR3 is TGCGCCAGCAGCCAAGAGGGCCCCAACTCCTATAATTCACCCCTCCACTTT. Translated: CASSQEGPNSYNSPLHF.

The rearrangement joins TRBV7-2 to TRBJ1-5; no clear D gene. V lost 1 base to trimming and J lost 4 bases, with 11 bases between them. The CDR3 runs 15 residues. Germline CDR1 reads SGHTA; CDR2 reads FQGNSA. The CDR3 sequence: CASSLGRNENQPQHF. CDR3 sequence (DNA): TGTGCCAGCAGCTTAGGCAGGAATGAAAATCAGCCCCAGCATTTT.

V and J are TRBV4-2 and TRBJ2-5; 12 nucleotides match TRBD1. The germline V gene has CDR1 LGHNA and CDR2 YNFKEQ. The CDR3 runs 19 residues. Trimming removed 3 bases from V and 2 bases from J; junction bases left unmatched: 13. CDR3 DNA sequence: TGTGCCAGCAGCCAGGGCAACCGGGACAGGGGGCGAGGGCAAGAGACCCAGTACTTC. Its protein is CASSQGNRDRGRGQETQYF.

V gene TRBV19 combines with J gene TRBJ2-1; 8 bases line up with TRBD2. Germline V lookup: CDR1 LNHDA, CDR2 SQIVND (reference sequence). The CDR3 contains 17 residues. After removal of 2 bases from V and 3 bases from J, the junction contained 9 bases not matched to a gene. CDR3 coding DNA: TGTGCCAGTAGTATATCGCCCAGCGGGGGTTACTACAATGAGCAGTTCTTC. Protein sequence: CASSISPSGGYYNEQFF.

This chain's CDR3 is CASIPTLAAYNEQFF. For the CDR3, the DNA is TGTGCCAGCATCCCGACCCTAGCGGCCTACAATGAGCAGTTCTTC. The chain carries TRBV6-6 and TRBJ2-1; 7 bases fit TRBD2. This CDR3 is 15 amino acids long. The germline CDR1 and CDR2 sequences are MNHNY and SVGAGI (reference sequence). The trim removed 7 bases at V and 2 bases at J, leaving 8 bases unmatched.

The chain recombines TRBV27 with TRBJ1-1, with no clear D. The CDR3 is 12 residues long. Trimming removed 7 bases from V and 10 bases from J, with 16 bases in between. Germline V gene sequence: CDR1 MNHEY, CDR2 SMNVEV (reference sequence). The CDR3 nucleotides are TGTGCCAGCAAAGAGGGAGAGCAGGTAGCTTTCTTT. Translating gives CASKEGEQVAFF.

V and J are TRBV5-1 and TRBJ1-2; D unresolved. This CDR3 has 14 amino acids. The V end lost 5 bases, the J end lost 0 bases, and 11 bases lay between the germline ends. Germline V CDR1 and CDR2: SGHRS, YFSETQ. The CDR3 DNA reads as TGCGCCAGCAGTGACACTGGCCCTAACTATGGCTACACCTTC. Its translation is CASSDTGPNYGYTF.

This clone has only one observation. The chain is built from TRBV6-5 and TRBJ2-7; possible D gene TRBD2, 7 bases. The CDR3 is 14 residues long. V shed 6 bases and J shed 5 bases, with 17 bases lying between them. CDR1 is MNHEY, CDR2 SVGAGI, per germline. For the CDR3, the DNA is TGTGCCAGCAGCCCAAGGCGGGGGCCCCACGAGCAGTACTTC. Protein: CASSPRRGPHEQYF.

This sequence joins TRBV5-4 and TRBJ1-6; no clear D. This CDR3 contains 16 residues. Germline lookup yields CDR1 SGHNT and CDR2 YYREEE (reference sequence). Trimming cost V 3 bases and J 4 bases, with 14 bases left between them. The CDR3 reads CASSSNLLQYNSPLHF. CDR3 coding DNA: TGTGCCAGCAGCTCGAATTTACTCCAATATAATTCACCCCTCCACTTT. Using reference TRBV5-4 and TRBJ1-6 for the parts outside the CDR3, the full variable domain is ETGVTQSPTHLIKTRGQQVTLRCSSQSGHNTVSWYQQALGQGPQFIFQYYREEENGRGNFPPRFSGLQFPNYSSELNVNALELDDSALYLCASSSNLLQYNSPLHFGNGTRLTVT.

The rearrangement uses TRBV30 and TRBJ1-1, with a weak D call TRBD1 (5 bases). CDR1 is GTSNPN, CDR2 SVGIG, per germline (reference sequence). The CDR3 runs 11 residues. The V gene lost 3 bases and the J gene lost 8 bases, with 10 bases spanning the gap. Here the CDR3 reads CAWRRDGEAFF. CDR3 coding DNA: TGTGCCTGGAGGCGGGACGGAGAAGCTTTCTTT.

The chain uses TRBV7-6 and TRBJ2-2; no reliable D call. The V gene lost 4 bases and the J gene lost 10 bases, with 10 bases spanning the gap. Germline assignment: CDR1 SGHVS and CDR2 FNYEAQ. This CDR3 region has 12 residues. CDR3 amino acids: CASSSRPAELFF. CDR3 DNA sequence: TGTGCCAGCAGCTCGCGGCCCGCGGAGCTGTTTTTT.

The CDR3 spells CASTPPGGLNSPLHF. CDR3 nucleotides: TGTGCCAGCACCCCGCCGGGGGGGCTCAATTCACCCCTCCACTTT. This chain connects TRBV7-8 to TRBJ1-6; perhaps TRBD1 as D (6 bases). Trimming cost V 7 bases and J 7 bases, with 17 bases left between them. Germline V lookup: CDR1 SGHVS, CDR2 FQNEAQ. This CDR3 has 15 amino acids.

The chain carries TRBV29-1 and TRBJ2-7, with 8 bases identical to TRBD1. The length of the CDR3 is 13 residues. The ends lost 5 bases at V and 6 bases at J; junction bases unmatched: 9. Germline assignment: CDR1 SQVTM and CDR2 ANQGSEA. DNA for the CDR3: TGCAGCGTTCGGTATCAGGGGGCGCCCGAGCAGTACTTC. Translating gives CSVRYQGAPEQYF.

The chain carries TRBV7-9 and TRBJ2-3; D remains ambiguous. V shed 4 bases and J shed 4 bases, with 6 bases lying between them. The CDR3 is made up of 12 amino acids. CDR1 and CDR2 from the germline V gene are SEHNR and FQNEAQ (reference sequence). Here the CDR3 reads CASSSGADTQYF. In DNA, the CDR3 is TGTGCCAGCAGCTCTGGAGCAGATACGCAGTATTTT.

This sequence joins TRBV4-2 and TRBJ2-5; D uncertain. This CDR3 is built from 15 residues. Germline V lookup: CDR1 LGHNA, CDR2 YNFKEQ. The ends were cut back, 1 base at V and 5 bases at J, with 14 bases in the middle. DNA of the CDR3: TGTGCCAGCAGCCAAGTGGGTCTAGAGCCCGAGACCCAGTACTTC. Residues: CASSQVGLEPETQYF.